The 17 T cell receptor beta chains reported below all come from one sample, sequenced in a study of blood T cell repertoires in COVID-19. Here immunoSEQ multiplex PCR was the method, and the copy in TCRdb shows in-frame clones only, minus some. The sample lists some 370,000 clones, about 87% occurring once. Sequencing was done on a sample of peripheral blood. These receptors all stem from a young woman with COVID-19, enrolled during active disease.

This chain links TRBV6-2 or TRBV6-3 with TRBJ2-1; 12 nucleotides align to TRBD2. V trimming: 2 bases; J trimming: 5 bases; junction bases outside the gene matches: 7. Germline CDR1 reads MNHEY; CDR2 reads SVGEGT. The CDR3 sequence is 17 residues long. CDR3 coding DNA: TGTGCCAGCAGTTACGGGACAGGACTAGCGGGAAACAATGAGCAGTTCTTC. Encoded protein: CASSYGTGLAGNNEQFF.

The CDR3 DNA reads TGTGCCAGCAGGTCCCCCACAGGAGATCAGCCCCAGCATTTT. It specifies CASRSPTGDQPQHF. The V call is TRBV28, the J call TRBJ1-5; D may be TRBD1 (5 bases). The CDR3 contains 14 residues. V lost 6 bases and J 5 bases, leaving 14 bases between the germline ends. Looked up from germline, CDR1 is MDHEN and CDR2 is SYDVKM.

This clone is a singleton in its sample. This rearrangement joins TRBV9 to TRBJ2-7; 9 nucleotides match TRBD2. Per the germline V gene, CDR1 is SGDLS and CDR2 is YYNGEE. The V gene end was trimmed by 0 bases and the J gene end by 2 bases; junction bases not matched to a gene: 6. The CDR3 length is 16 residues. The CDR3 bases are TGTGCCAGCAGCGTAGGGGAACTAGCGGGTCCCTACGAGCAGTACTTC. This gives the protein CASSVGELAGPYEQYF.

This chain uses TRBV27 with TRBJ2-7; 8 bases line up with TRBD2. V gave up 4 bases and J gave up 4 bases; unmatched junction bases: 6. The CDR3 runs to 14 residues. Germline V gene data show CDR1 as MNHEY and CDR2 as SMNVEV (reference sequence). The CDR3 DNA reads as TGTGCCAGCAGTTGGAGTAGCGGGGATTACGAGCAGTACTTC. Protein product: CASSWSSGDYEQYF.

For the CDR3, the DNA is TGTGCCAGCAGCCAAGATCCCCAGGGGGTTTACAATGAGCAGTTCTTC. This sequence encodes CASSQDPQGVYNEQFF. The chain recombines TRBV3-1 (or the pseudogene TRBV3-2) with TRBJ2-1; TRBD1 agrees at 7 bases. Germline V gene lookup returns CDR1 LGHDT and CDR2 YNNKEL (reference sequence). The ends lost 0 bases at V and 4 bases at J; junction bases unmatched: 6. The CDR3 covers 16 residues.

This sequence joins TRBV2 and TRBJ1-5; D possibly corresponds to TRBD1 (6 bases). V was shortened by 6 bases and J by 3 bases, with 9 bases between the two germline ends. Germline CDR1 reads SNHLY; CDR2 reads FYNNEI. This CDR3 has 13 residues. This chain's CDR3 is CASRRDNNQPQHF. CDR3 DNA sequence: TGTGCCAGCAGGAGGGACAACAATCAGCCCCAGCATTTT.

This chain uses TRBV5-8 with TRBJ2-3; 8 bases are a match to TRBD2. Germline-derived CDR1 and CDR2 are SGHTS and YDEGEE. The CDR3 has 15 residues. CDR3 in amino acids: CACNPSGGPTDTQYF. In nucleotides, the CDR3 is TGTGCTTGCAACCCGAGCGGGGGACCAACAGATACGCAGTATTTT.

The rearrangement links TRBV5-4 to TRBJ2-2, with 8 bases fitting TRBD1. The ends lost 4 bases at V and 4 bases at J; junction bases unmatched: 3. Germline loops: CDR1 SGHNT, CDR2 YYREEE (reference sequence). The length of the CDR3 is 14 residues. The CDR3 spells CASSPGGPTGELFF. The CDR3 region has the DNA TGTGCCAGCAGCCCAGGGGGCCCCACCGGGGAGCTGTTTTTT.

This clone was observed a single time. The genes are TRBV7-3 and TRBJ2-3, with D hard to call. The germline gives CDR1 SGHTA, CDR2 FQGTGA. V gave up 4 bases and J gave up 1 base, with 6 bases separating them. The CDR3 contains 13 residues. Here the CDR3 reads CASSSLGTDTQYF. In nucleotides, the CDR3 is TGTGCCAGCAGCTCACTGGGCACAGATACGCAGTATTTT. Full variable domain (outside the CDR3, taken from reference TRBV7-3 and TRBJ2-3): GAGVSQTPSNKVTEKGKYVELRCDPISGHTALYWYRQSLGQGPEFLIYFQGTGAADDSGLPNDRFFAVRPEGSVSTLKIQRTERGDSAVYLCASSSLGTDTQYFGPGTRLTVL.

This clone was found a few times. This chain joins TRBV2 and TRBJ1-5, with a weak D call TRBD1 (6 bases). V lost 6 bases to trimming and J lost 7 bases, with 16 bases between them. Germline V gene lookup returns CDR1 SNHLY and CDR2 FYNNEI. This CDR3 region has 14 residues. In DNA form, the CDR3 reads TGTGCCAGCAGCAGGGACGGTCAGGGGCAGCCCCAGCATTTT. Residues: CASSRDGQGQPQHF.

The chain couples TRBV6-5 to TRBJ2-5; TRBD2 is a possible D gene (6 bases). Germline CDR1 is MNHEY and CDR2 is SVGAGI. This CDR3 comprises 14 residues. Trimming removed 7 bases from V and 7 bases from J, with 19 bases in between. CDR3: CASTSSEPQSTQYF. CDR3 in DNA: TGTGCCAGCACCTCTAGCGAGCCGCAGTCGACCCAGTACTTC.

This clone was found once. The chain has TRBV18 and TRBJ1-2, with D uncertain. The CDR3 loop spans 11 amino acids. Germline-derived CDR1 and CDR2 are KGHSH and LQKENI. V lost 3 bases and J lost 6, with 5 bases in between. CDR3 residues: CASSPSDGYTF. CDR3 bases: TGTGCCAGCTCACCTTCCGATGGCTACACCTTC. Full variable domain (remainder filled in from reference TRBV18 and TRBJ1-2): NAGVMQNPRHLVRRRGQEARLRCSPMKGHSHVYWYRQLPEEGLKFMVYLQKENIIDESGMPKERFSAEFPKEGPSILRIQQVVRGDSAAYFCASSPSDGYTFGSGTRLTVV.

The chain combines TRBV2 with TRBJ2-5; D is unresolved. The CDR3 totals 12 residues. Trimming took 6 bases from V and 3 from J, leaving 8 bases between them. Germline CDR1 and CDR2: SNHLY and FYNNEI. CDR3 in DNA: TGTGCCAGCAGGACGGAGAAAGAGACCCAGTACTTC. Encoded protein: CASRTEKETQYF.

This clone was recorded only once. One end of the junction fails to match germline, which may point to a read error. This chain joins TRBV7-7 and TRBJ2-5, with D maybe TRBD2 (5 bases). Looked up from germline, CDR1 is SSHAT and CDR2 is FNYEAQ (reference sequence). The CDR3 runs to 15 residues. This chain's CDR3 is CASSPQLNPGETQYF. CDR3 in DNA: TGTGCTAGCAGCCCCCAACTTAATCCGGGGGAGACCCAGTACTTC.

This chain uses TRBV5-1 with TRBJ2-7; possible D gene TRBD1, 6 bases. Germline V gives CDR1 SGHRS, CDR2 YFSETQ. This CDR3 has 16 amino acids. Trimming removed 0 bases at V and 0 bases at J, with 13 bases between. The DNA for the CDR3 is TGCGCCAGCAGCTTGGAGGGACACCCGAGCTCCTACGAGCAGTACTTC. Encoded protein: CASSLEGHPSSYEQYF.

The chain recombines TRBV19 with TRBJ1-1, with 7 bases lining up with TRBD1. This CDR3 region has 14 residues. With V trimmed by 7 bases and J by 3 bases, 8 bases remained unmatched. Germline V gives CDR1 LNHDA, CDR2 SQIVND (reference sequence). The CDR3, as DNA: TGTGCCAGTAACAGGGGAAGGATGGACACTGAAGCTTTCTTT. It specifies CASNRGRMDTEAFF. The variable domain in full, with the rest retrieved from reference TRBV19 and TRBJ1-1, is DGGITQSPKYLFRKEGQNVTLSCEQNLNHDAMYWYRQDPGQGLRLIYYSQIVNDFQKGDIAEGYSVSREKKESFPLTVTSAQKNPTAFYLCASNRGRMDTEAFFGQGTRLTVV.

CDR3 amino acids: CASSLAINEQFF. CDR3 DNA: TGTGCCAGCAGTCTAGCCATCAATGAGCAGTTCTTC. V is TRBV28 and J is TRBJ2-1; possibly TRBD2 for D (5 bases). Germline CDR1 reads MDHEN; CDR2 reads SYDVKM. Trimming cost V 5 bases and J 6 bases, with 8 bases left between them. This CDR3 region has 12 residues.